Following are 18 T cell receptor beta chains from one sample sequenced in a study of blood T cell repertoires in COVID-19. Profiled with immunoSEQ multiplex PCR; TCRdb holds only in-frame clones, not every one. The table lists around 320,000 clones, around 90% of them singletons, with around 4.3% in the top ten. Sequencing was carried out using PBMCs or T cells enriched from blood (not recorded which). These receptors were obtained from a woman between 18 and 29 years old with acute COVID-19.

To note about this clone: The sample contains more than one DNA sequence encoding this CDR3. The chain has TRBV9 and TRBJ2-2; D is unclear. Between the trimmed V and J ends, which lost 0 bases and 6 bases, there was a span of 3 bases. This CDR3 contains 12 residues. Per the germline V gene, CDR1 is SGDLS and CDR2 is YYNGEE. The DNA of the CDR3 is TGTGCCAGCAGCGTAGTATCCGGGGAGCTGTTTTTT. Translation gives CASSVVSGELFF.

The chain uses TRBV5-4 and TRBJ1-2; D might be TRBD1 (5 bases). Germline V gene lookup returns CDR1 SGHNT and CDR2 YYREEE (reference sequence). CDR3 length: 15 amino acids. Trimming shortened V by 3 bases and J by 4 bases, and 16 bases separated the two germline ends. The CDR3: CASSSRGERSYGYTF. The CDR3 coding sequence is TGTGCCAGCAGCTCCCGGGGGGAAAGGTCCTATGGCTACACCTTC.

Here the CDR3 reads CASSLPPGQGDDGYTF. For the CDR3, the DNA is TGCGCCAGCAGCTTGCCACCGGGACAGGGGGACGATGGCTACACCTTC. The chain carries TRBV5-1 and TRBJ1-2; 11 bases agree with TRBD1. CDR1 and CDR2 (germline): SGHRS, YFSETQ. The junction had 8 bases not matched to a gene; V was cut back by 1 base and J by 6 bases. There are 16 residues in the CDR3.

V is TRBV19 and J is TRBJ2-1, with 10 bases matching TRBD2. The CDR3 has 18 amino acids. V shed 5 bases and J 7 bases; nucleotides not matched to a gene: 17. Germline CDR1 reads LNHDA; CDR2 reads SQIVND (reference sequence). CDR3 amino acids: CASSPGPRSGRASNEQFF. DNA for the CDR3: TGTGCCAGTAGTCCCGGACCAAGGAGCGGGAGGGCCTCGAATGAGCAGTTCTTC.

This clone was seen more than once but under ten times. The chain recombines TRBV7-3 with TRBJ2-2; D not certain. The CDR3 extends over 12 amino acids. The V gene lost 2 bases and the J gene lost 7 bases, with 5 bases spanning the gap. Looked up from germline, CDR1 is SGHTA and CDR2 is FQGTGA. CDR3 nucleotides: TGTGCCAGCAGCTTATTGAGCGGGGAGCTGTTTTTT. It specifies CASSLLSGELFF.

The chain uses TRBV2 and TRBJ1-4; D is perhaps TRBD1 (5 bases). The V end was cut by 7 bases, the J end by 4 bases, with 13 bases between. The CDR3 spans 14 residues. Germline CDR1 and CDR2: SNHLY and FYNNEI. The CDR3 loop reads CASKDRRINEKLFF. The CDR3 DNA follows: TGTGCCAGCAAAGACAGAAGGATTAATGAAAAACTGTTTTTT.

The CDR3 DNA sequence: TGTGCCAGCAGCCTCTACACTCTAGCGGGAAGCACCGGGGAGCTGTTTTTT. Amino acids: CASSLYTLAGSTGELFF. The chain is built from TRBV7-9 and TRBJ2-2; 9 bases match TRBD2. From germline, CDR1 is SEHNR and CDR2 FQNEAQ (reference sequence). The junction had 11 bases not matched to a gene; V was cut back by 5 bases and J by 4 bases. The CDR3 runs to 17 residues. Supplemented by reference TRBV7-9 and TRBJ2-2, the full variable domain reads DTGVSQNPRHKITKRGQNVTFRCDPISEHNRLYWYRQTLGQGPEFLTYFQNEAQLEKSRLLSDRFSAERPKGSFSTLEIQRTEQGDSAMYLCASSLYTLAGSTGELFFGEGSRLTVL.

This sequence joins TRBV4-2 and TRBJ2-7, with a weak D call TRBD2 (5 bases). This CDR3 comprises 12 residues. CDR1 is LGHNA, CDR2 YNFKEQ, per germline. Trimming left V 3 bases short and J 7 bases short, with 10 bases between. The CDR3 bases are TGTGCCAGCAGCCAGACTGGGAGAGAGCAGTACTTC. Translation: CASSQTGREQYF.

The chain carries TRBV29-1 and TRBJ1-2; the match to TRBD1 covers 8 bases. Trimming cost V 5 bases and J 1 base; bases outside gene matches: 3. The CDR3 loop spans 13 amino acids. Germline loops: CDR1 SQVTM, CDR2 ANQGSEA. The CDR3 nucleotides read TGCAGCGTTATGACAGGGGTTAACTATGGCTACACCTTC. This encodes CSVMTGVNYGYTF.

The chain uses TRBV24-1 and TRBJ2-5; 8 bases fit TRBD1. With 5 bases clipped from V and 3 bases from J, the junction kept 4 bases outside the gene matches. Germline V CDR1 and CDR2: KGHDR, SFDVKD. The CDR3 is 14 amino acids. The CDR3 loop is CATSGTGMEETQYF. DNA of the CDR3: TGTGCCACCAGTGGGACAGGGATGGAAGAGACCCAGTACTTC.

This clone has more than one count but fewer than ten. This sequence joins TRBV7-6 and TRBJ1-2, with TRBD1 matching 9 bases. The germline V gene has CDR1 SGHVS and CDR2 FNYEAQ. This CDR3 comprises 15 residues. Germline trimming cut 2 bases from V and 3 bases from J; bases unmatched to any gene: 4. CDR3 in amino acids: CASSLWGDRDYGYTF. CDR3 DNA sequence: TGTGCCAGCAGCTTATGGGGGGACAGGGACTATGGCTACACCTTC.

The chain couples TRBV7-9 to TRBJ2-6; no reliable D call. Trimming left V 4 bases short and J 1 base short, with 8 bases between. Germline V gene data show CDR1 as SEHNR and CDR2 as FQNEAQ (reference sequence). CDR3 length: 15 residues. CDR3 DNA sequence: TGTGCCAGCAGCTCCTGGGCGTCTGGGGCCAACGTCCTGACTTTC. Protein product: CASSSWASGANVLTF.

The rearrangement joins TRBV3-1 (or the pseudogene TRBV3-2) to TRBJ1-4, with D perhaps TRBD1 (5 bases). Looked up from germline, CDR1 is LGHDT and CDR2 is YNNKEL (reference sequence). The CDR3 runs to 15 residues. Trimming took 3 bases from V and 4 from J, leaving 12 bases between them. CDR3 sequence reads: CASSHRGGDNEKLFF. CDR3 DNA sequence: TGTGCCAGCAGCCATCGGGGAGGGGATAATGAAAAACTGTTTTTT.

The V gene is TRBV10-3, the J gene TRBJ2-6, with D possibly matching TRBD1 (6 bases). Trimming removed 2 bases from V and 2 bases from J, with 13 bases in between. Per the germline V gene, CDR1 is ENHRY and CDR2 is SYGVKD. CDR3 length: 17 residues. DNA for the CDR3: TGTGCCATCAGTGAGCGGCAGGGGCTCACTGGGGCCAACGTCCTGACTTTC. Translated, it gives CAISERQGLTGANVLTF.

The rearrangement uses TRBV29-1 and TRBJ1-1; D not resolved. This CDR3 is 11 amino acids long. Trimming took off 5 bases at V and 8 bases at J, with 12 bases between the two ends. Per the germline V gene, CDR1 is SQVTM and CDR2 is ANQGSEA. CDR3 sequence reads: CSVRSTSEAFF. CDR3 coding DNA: TGCAGCGTTCGGTCAACCTCAGAAGCTTTCTTT.

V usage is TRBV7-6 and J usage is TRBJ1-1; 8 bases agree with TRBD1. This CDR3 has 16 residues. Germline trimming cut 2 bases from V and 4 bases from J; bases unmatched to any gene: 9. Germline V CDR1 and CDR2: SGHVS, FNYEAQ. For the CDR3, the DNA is TGTGCCAGCAGCTTAAGCCCCGGACAGGGCGGCACTGAAGCTTTCTTT. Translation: CASSLSPGQGGTEAFF.

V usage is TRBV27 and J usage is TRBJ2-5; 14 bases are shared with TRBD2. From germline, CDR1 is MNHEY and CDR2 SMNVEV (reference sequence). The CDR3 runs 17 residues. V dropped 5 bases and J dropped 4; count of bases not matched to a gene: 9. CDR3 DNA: TGTGCCAGCAGTCGCCGGGGAGGACTAGCGGGAGGAGAGACCCAGTACTTC. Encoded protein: CASSRRGGLAGGETQYF.

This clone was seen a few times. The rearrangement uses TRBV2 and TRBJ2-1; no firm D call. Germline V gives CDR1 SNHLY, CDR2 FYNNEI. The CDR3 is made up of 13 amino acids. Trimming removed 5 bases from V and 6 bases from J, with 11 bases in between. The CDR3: CASSFGLGNEQFF. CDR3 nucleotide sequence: TGTGCCAGCAGTTTTGGCCTAGGCAATGAGCAGTTCTTC.